The clone carrying this TCR beta chain was counted a single time. The sample originates from a study of technical replicates of blood from a few donors. Generated by immunoSEQ multiplex PCR, the TCRdb table keeps only in-frame clones and is missing some. The sample shows 65,000 to 95,000 clones, 90% to 95% of them seen only once. The CDR3 consists of 14 residues. The germline CDR1 and CDR2 sequences are SGHDN and FVKESK. V was clipped by 2 bases and J by 5 bases, with 12 bases between them. The clonotype comes from a human donor in good health. The material sequenced was T cells isolated from PBMCs. V usage is TRBV14 and J usage is TRBJ1-2; D is unclear. The CDR3 protein is CASSQSVGVYGYTF. The CDR3 bases are TGTGCCAGCAGCCAATCCGTCGGGGTGTATGGCTACACCTTC. Variable domain in full (rest from reference TRBV14 and TRBJ1-2): EAGVTQFPSHSVIEKGQTVTLRCDPISGHDNLYWYRRVMGKEIKFLLHFVKESKQDESGMPNNRFLAERTGGTYSTLKVQPAELEDSGVYFCASSQSVGVYGYTFGSGTRLTVV.